The 15 T cell receptor beta chains below all came from one sample that was sequenced in a study of cytomegalovirus exposure and HLA in healthy donors. The PCR used 60 Vbeta and 13 Jbeta primers. Sequencing used immunoSEQ multiplex PCR; TCRdb keeps in-frame clones, though not all of them. This sample yields approximately 190,000 clones, of which roughly 80% are seen a single time; roughly 6.7% belongs to the top ten. The sample comprised PBMCs. The source is a man aged 40-55 years in good health and CMV-seropositive.

V is TRBV5-4 and J is TRBJ1-2; the D gene is possibly TRBD1 (6 bases). This CDR3 comprises 14 residues. Germline V lookup: CDR1 SGHNT, CDR2 YYREEE (reference sequence). The V gene lost 4 bases and the J gene lost 4 bases, with 14 bases spanning the gap. The CDR3 coding sequence is TGTGCCAGCAGCGGGGGCCAGGGCGCCTATGGCTACACCTTC. It codes for CASSGGQGAYGYTF.

This clone was seen a few times. The chain joins TRBV7-9 to TRBJ1-1; D might be TRBD1 (6 bases). V was clipped by 4 bases and J by 5 bases, with 17 bases between them. This CDR3 region has 15 residues. The germline gives CDR1 SEHNR, CDR2 FQNEAQ (reference sequence). In nucleotides, the CDR3 is TGTGCCAGCAGCTCTGGGGGGGGCGCACGGACTGAAGCTTTCTTT. Its translation: CASSSGGGARTEAFF.

The chain combines TRBV7-9 with TRBJ2-1; 13 bases match TRBD2. The CDR3 contains 15 residues. Losses at the gene ends were 5 bases for V and 8 bases for J; bases not matched to a gene: 6. Germline CDR1 and CDR2: SEHNR and FQNEAQ (reference sequence). DNA for the CDR3: TGTGCCAGCAGCCACACTAGCGGGGGGGCCTATGAGCAGTTCTTC. Translated: CASSHTSGGAYEQFF. The variable domain in full, completed from reference TRBV7-9 and TRBJ2-1, reads DTGVSQNPRHKITKRGQNVTFRCDPISEHNRLYWYRQTLGQGPEFLTYFQNEAQLEKSRLLSDRFSAERPKGSFSTLEIQRTEQGDSAMYLCASSHTSGGAYEQFFGPGTRLTVL.

This sequence joins TRBV19 and TRBJ2-1, with 9 bases that match TRBD2. Germline V lookup: CDR1 LNHDA, CDR2 SQIVND (reference sequence). The CDR3 length is 15 residues. J was trimmed by 2 bases and V by 4 bases; bases with no gene match: 3. This chain's CDR3 is CASSKTSGTYNEQFF. Here the CDR3 DNA reads TGTGCCAGTAGTAAGACTAGCGGAACCTACAATGAGCAGTTCTTC.

The J gene is TRBJ2-7, the V gene TRBV5-4; tentative D call: TRBD1 (6 bases). The CDR3 loop spans 14 amino acids. CDR1 is SGHNT, CDR2 YYREEE, per germline (reference sequence). The ends were cut back, 2 bases at V and 3 bases at J, with 12 bases in the middle. CDR3 coding DNA: TGTGCCAGCAGCTTCGGGGACATAGGCTACGAGCAGTACTTC. It translates to CASSFGDIGYEQYF. The full variable domain, in which reference TRBV5-4 and TRBJ2-7 provide the parts outside the CDR3, is ETGVTQSPTHLIKTRGQQVTLRCSSQSGHNTVSWYQQALGQGPQFIFQYYREEENGRGNFPPRFSGLQFPNYSSELNVNALELDDSALYLCASSFGDIGYEQYFGPGTRLTVT.

The gene calls are TRBV19 and TRBJ1-5, with TRBD1 identical over 8 bases. Looked up from germline, CDR1 is LNHDA and CDR2 is SQIVND (reference sequence). Trimming took 8 bases from V and 6 from J; bases not matched to a gene: 6. CDR3 size: 13 residues. CDR3 nucleotides: TGTGCCAGTTTAGGACAGGGCGCTCAGCCCCAGCATTTT. It encodes CASLGQGAQPQHF. Full variable domain (missing parts from reference TRBV19 and TRBJ1-5): DGGITQSPKYLFRKEGQNVTLSCEQNLNHDAMYWYRQDPGQGLRLIYYSQIVNDFQKGDIAEGYSVSREKKESFPLTVTSAQKNPTAFYLCASLGQGAQPQHFGDGTRLSIL.

The V gene is TRBV11-2, the J gene TRBJ1-6; weak D call: TRBD1 (5 bases). Germline loops: CDR1 SGHAT, CDR2 FQNNGV. The V end lost 0 bases, the J end lost 6 bases, and 12 bases lay between the germline ends. This CDR3 region has 16 residues. In nucleotides, the CDR3 is TGTGCCAGCAGCTTAGATCCCCCAGGGTTTAATTCACCCCTCCACTTT. This gives the protein CASSLDPPGFNSPLHF.

The CDR3 here is CASSYDRGYEQYF. Written as DNA, the CDR3 is TGTGCCAGCAGCTACGACAGGGGTTACGAGCAGTACTTC. V gene TRBV5-6 combines with J gene TRBJ2-5; 8 nucleotides line up with TRBD1. Gene TRBJ2-7 matches the end of the DNA better, so the J call may be wrong. The germline V gene has CDR1 SGHDT and CDR2 YYEEEE. The CDR3 has 13 amino acids.

V is TRBV5-6 and J is TRBJ1-4, with D possibly being TRBD1 (5 bases). V was trimmed by 4 bases and J by 5 bases, leaving 12 bases between them. Germline CDR1 is SGHDT and CDR2 is YYEEEE. CDR3 size: 14 residues. The CDR3 nucleotides are TGTGCCAGCAGCGCGGGACCGAGGAATGAAAAACTGTTTTTT. As protein: CASSAGPRNEKLFF.

The chain links TRBV12-5 to TRBJ1-1, with D possibly being TRBD1 (5 bases). CDR1 LGHNT and CDR2 FRNRAP come from the germline V gene. Trimming took off 6 bases at V and 8 bases at J, with 10 bases between the two ends. The CDR3 length is 11 residues. CDR3 amino acids: CASGPGQEAFF. CDR3 coding DNA: TGTGCTAGTGGCCCTGGACAAGAAGCTTTCTTT.

This clone has a handful of counts. The V and J genes are TRBV5-1 and TRBJ2-3, with D maybe TRBD2 (7 bases). This CDR3 has 14 residues. Germline V gene data show CDR1 as SGHRS and CDR2 as YFSETQ. V gave up 4 bases and J gave up 4 bases, with 13 bases separating them. CDR3 bases: TGCGCCAGCAGCGGGGTAGGGGGGGCAGATACGCAGTATTTT. It encodes CASSGVGGADTQYF.

The rearrangement links TRBV6-6 to TRBJ1-5; weak D call: TRBD1 (5 bases). Germline V CDR1 and CDR2: MNHNY, SVGAGI (reference sequence). The CDR3 runs 13 residues. Trimming removed 1 base at V and 10 bases at J, with 11 bases between. CDR3 in DNA: TGTGCCAGCAGTTACTTCCTAGGGGCACCCCAGCATTTT. Protein sequence: CASSYFLGAPQHF.

The chain combines TRBV5-1 with TRBJ2-5; perhaps TRBD1 as D (6 bases). V was pared by 7 bases and J by 4 bases, with 14 bases between. Germline CDR1 SGHRS, CDR2 YFSETQ. This CDR3 contains 13 residues. The CDR3 nucleotides are TGCGCCAGCGGGCGACAGGTAGGAGAGACCCAGTACTTC. Residues: CASGRQVGETQYF.

The chain employs TRBV5-1 and TRBJ2-5; D perhaps matches TRBD1 (5 bases). There are 14 residues in the CDR3. V shed 0 bases and J shed 5 bases, with 11 bases lying between them. Germline loops: CDR1 SGHRS, CDR2 YFSETQ. CDR3 residues: CASSLVGQGETQYF. CDR3 in DNA: TGCGCCAGCAGCTTGGTGGGTCAGGGCGAGACCCAGTACTTC.

J is TRBJ2-7 and V is TRBV14; no clear D. Germline assignment: CDR1 SGHDN and CDR2 FVKESK. V lost 4 bases, J lost 2 bases, and 12 bases lay in between. This CDR3 is built from 14 residues. This CDR3 is CASSLRHSTYEQYF. The CDR3 nucleotides are TGTGCCAGCAGCCTACGACACAGCACCTACGAGCAGTACTTC.